This T cell receptor (beta chain) was identified during a study of T cells in Graves' hyperthyroidism and ophthalmopathy. Regarding the study as a whole: Most clonotypes expanded in thyroid above 0.001 were likewise present in blood.

The CDR3 is made up of 21 amino acids. Deletions cut 5 bases from V and 3 bases from J, with 35 bases between. Amplification targeted TCR beta CDR3 regions from RNA transcripts. An initial round of RT-PCR targeting the TCR CDR3 relied on the HTBI primer set. TCRdb passed the multiplex PCR reads through MiXCR, listing each CDR3 protein once. The repertoire includes roughly 380,000 distinct CDR3 sequences, over 11% of them detected once, and around 10% sits in the top ten. This clonotype was detected ten times or more. Its antigen remains unidentified. The V gene is TRBV12-3 or TRBV12-4, the J gene TRBJ2-7; D may be TRBD1 or TRBD2 (8 bases each). This TCR came from a woman between 55 and 75 years old with Graves' hyperthyroidism. Sequenced input: blood. CDR3 amino acids: CASSAGYQQGVASGPNYEQYF. In DNA, the CDR3 is TGTGCCAGCAGTGCAGGGTACCAACAGGGGGTGGCTAGCGGGCCTAACTACGAGCAGTACTTC.